This TCR beta chain was obtained from a study of T cell changes during pregnancy in multiple sclerosis. Sequencing was performed with immunoSEQ multiplex PCR; in TCRdb, only in-frame clones are kept and a portion is missing. The table has fewer than 30,000 clones, about 92% seen once; the top ten hold about 0.76%. Germline values: CDR1 MDHEN, CDR2 SYDVKM. The CDR3 has 13 residues. Trimming cost V 5 bases and J 9 bases, with 14 bases left between them. This clone has more than one count but fewer than ten. The clonotype was recovered from a female donor with multiple sclerosis, enrolled in a pregnancy study. This material consisted of CD4+ T cells from peripheral blood mononuclear cells, taken in the first trimester of pregnancy. The chain couples TRBV28 to TRBJ2-1; possibly TRBD2 for D (5 bases). The CDR3 is CASSPAPGSEQFF. The CDR3 coding sequence is TGTGCCAGCAGTCCGGCCCCGGGATCTGAGCAGTTCTTC.